One and the same sample provided the 30 T cell receptor beta chains below, sequenced in a study of shared clonotypes between healthy human individuals. This table comes from immunoSEQ multiplex PCR, and its TCRdb copy is limited to in-frame clones, with some not included. This repertoire shows 2 million to 2.5 million clones, 85% to 95% found once; its top ten account for about 0.13%. The sample consisted of naive CD4+ T cells sorted from blood. Subset defined: CD45RA+ positively selected. The receptor set was obtained from a young man in good health.

As regards this clone: Its ends do not fully match the called genes, so a read error is possible. J is TRBJ2-7 and V is TRBV28; D assignment may be TRBD1 or TRBD2 (5 bases each). The CDR3 contains 10 residues. The germline gives CDR1 MDHEN, CDR2 SYDVKM. The CDR3 region is CATGTSTPLF. Written as DNA, the CDR3 is TGTGCCACCGGGACGTCTACCCCTCTCTTC.

The chain recombines TRBV30 with TRBJ1-6; D gene unclear. Germline CDR1 GTSNPN, CDR2 SVGIG (reference sequence). CDR3 length equals 19 residues. Trimming shortened V by 3 bases and J by 0 bases, and 21 bases separated the two germline ends. Written as DNA, the CDR3 is TGTGCCTGGAGCAGTAGACTTCCCCTGGGGAGCTCCTATAATTCACCCCTCCACTTT. This codes for CAWSSRLPLGSSYNSPLHF. Looking up the rest from reference TRBV30 and TRBJ1-6 gives the full variable domain: SQTIHQWPATLVQPVGSPLSLECTVEGTSNPNLYWYRQAAGRGLQLLFYSVGIGQISSEVPQNLSASRPQDRQFILSSKKLLLSDSGFYLCAWSSRLPLGSSYNSPLHFGNGTRLTVT.

Only a few counts were recorded for this clone. This chain connects TRBV13 to TRBJ2-7, with D perhaps matching TRBD2 (6 bases). The CDR3 runs 15 residues. V dropped 0 bases and J dropped 2 bases, with 11 bases sitting between them. Germline V CDR1 and CDR2: PRHDT, FYEKMQ (reference sequence). The CDR3 DNA is TGTGCCAGCAGCTTAGGACCGCGGGACGCCTACGAGCAGTACTTC. It translates to CASSLGPRDAYEQYF.

Comment on this clone: Since the CDR3 does not end with the conserved phenylalanine or tryptophan, this likely comes from a read error. The DNA is omitted, as the CDR3 cannot be located on it reliably, and the CDR3 follows TCRdb's listing. The chain employs TRBV7-8 and TRBJ1-4. The CDR3 region is 9 residues in length, termini included. Germline-derived CDR1 and CDR2 are SGHVS and FQNEAQ. CDR3 region: CASSFGETR.

The chain joins TRBV18 to TRBJ2-2; unclear D gene. CDR3 length: 13 residues. Germline assignment: CDR1 KGHSH and CDR2 LQKENI. V was cut by 5 bases and J by 5 bases, with 9 bases left in between. The chain's CDR3 is CASSIQVTGELFF. The CDR3 bases are TGTGCCAGCTCAATACAAGTAACCGGGGAGCTGTTTTTT.

This clone was found once. V is TRBV6-5 and J is TRBJ1-4, with TRBD1 identical over 8 bases. Germline CDR1 MNHEY, CDR2 SVGAGI. Losses at the gene ends were 5 bases for V and 8 bases for J; bases not matched to a gene: 10. The CDR3 runs 15 residues. Here the CDR3 DNA reads TGTGCCAGCAGTCCCGAATGGACAGGGCGGGAAAAACTGTTTTTT. Its translation is CASSPEWTGREKLFF.

The CDR3 is CASSLQGGREQYF. The CDR3 DNA reads as TGCGCCAGCAGCTTGCAAGGGGGCAGGGAGCAGTACTTC. The chain recombines TRBV5-1 with TRBJ2-7; 7 positions agree with TRBD1. V lost 1 base and J lost 7; bases outside the gene matches: 5. The CDR3 is 13 residues long. Per the germline V gene, CDR1 is SGHRS and CDR2 is YFSETQ.

The rearrangement uses TRBV30 and TRBJ1-1; D not resolved. The V gene lost 8 bases and the J gene lost 7 bases, with 17 bases spanning the gap. The CDR3 spans 12 residues. Germline V gene sequence: CDR1 GTSNPN, CDR2 SVGIG (reference sequence). The DNA of the CDR3 is TGTGCCGGAAAGGGAGGTTTTGGTGAAGCTTTCTTT. Protein sequence: CAGKGGFGEAFF.

This chain's CDR3 is CASSLLGWGGDGTQYF. The CDR3, as DNA: TGTGCCAGCAGCTTGTTAGGATGGGGCGGGGACGGTACGCAGTATTTT. The V and J genes are TRBV5-6 and TRBJ2-3; D is perhaps TRBD2 (6 bases). The CDR3 runs 16 residues. CDR1 SGHDT and CDR2 YYEEEE come from the germline V gene. The V and J ends lost 1 base and 8 bases respectively, with 20 bases between them.

This chain uses TRBV5-4 with TRBJ2-1, with 7 bases matching TRBD2. This CDR3 is 13 amino acids long. Germline CDR1 reads SGHNT; CDR2 reads YYREEE (reference sequence). V dropped 0 bases and J dropped 15; count of bases not matched to a gene: 9. CDR3 sequence reads: CASSLDFSGTAFF. The CDR3, as DNA: TGTGCCAGCAGCTTGGACTTCAGCGGGACGGCGTTCTTC.

This chain uses TRBV29-1 with TRBJ2-5, with 8 positions matching TRBD1. The J call may be faulty, since TRBJ2-7 better matches the DNA end. CDR3 length equals 14 residues. Germline V gives CDR1 SQVTM, CDR2 ANQGSEA. The CDR3 here is CSVESDRATYEQYF. CDR3 sequence (DNA): TGCAGCGTTGAATCGGACAGGGCCACCTACGAGCAGTACTTC.

This clone was seen a few times. This chain links TRBV2 with TRBJ2-3; perhaps TRBD2 as D (6 bases). The V gene lost 6 bases and the J gene lost 2 bases, with 18 bases spanning the gap. The CDR3 is 16 amino acids. Germline lookup yields CDR1 SNHLY and CDR2 FYNNEI. The CDR3 DNA sequence: TGTGCCAGCAGGCGCCGGACCGGGGACTCCACAGATACGCAGTATTTT. As protein: CASRRRTGDSTDTQYF.

This clone was seen at least ten times. The chain is built from TRBV30 and TRBJ1-4; possibly TRBD1 for D (5 bases). Germline-derived CDR1 and CDR2 are GTSNPN and SVGIG (reference sequence). V shed 6 bases and J shed 5 bases, with 16 bases lying between them. The CDR3 is made up of 14 amino acids. CDR3 sequence: CACGGGLINEKLFF. CDR3 bases: TGTGCCTGTGGGGGGGGACTGATAAATGAAAAACTGTTTTTT. The full variable domain, in which reference TRBV30 and TRBJ1-4 provide the parts outside the CDR3, is SQTIHQWPATLVQPVGSPLSLECTVEGTSNPNLYWYRQAAGRGLQLLFYSVGIGQISSEVPQNLSASRPQDRQFILSSKKLLLSDSGFYLCACGGGLINEKLFFGSGTQLSVL.

This clone was seen only once. This chain connects TRBV21-1 to TRBJ2-7; the table names TRBD2, a call not compared with the DNA. TRBV21-1 is a listed pseudogene. This CDR3 region has 16 residues. The DNA for the CDR3 is TGTGCCACCGAAGAACTAGCGGGTCATAGCTCCTACGAGCAGTACTTC. Translated: CATEELAGHSSYEQYF.

The rearrangement links TRBV7-9 to TRBJ2-7; tentatively, D is TRBD2 (5 bases). The CDR3 is made up of 15 amino acids. V lost 0 bases to trimming and J lost 5 bases, with 14 bases between them. Germline V gives CDR1 SEHNR, CDR2 FQNEAQ (reference sequence). The CDR3 loop reads CASSLARPSGNEQYF. Written as DNA, the CDR3 is TGTGCCAGCAGCTTAGCGCGGCCTTCCGGGAACGAGCAGTACTTC.

This rearrangement joins TRBV19 to TRBJ1-1; 7 nucleotides align to TRBD1. The CDR3 sequence is 16 residues long. After removal of 5 bases from V and 6 bases from J, the junction contained 15 bases not matched to a gene. Germline loops: CDR1 LNHDA, CDR2 SQIVND (reference sequence). The CDR3, as DNA: TGTGCCAGTAGTCAGGGGCAGTACAGGGGACTACCTGAAGCTTTCTTT. Amino acid sequence: CASSQGQYRGLPEAFF.

Comments on this clone: An end of the junction differs from the germline gene, which may be a read error. CDR3 region: CASSIDLGRTATQYF. In DNA form, the CDR3 reads TGTGCCAGTAGTATAGATCTGGGAAGAACAGCTACGCAGTATTTT. The rearrangement joins TRBV19 to TRBJ2-3; unclear D gene. There are 15 residues in the CDR3. In germline, CDR1 is LNHDA, CDR2 SQIVND (reference sequence).

With regard to this clone: The sample holds other DNA sequences that translate to the same CDR3. V and J are TRBV7-9 and TRBJ1-2; 8 bases match TRBD1. Germline CDR1 is SEHNR and CDR2 is FQNEAQ (reference sequence). J was trimmed by 2 bases and V by 1 base; bases with no gene match: 3. The CDR3 extends over 15 amino acids. Written as DNA, the CDR3 is TGTGCCAGCAGCTTAGGGACAGGGTCCAACTATGGCTACACCTTC. Residues: CASSLGTGSNYGYTF.

This chain connects TRBV30 to TRBJ1-1; D is unresolved. Germline values: CDR1 GTSNPN, CDR2 SVGIG (reference sequence). The CDR3 covers 13 residues. V gave up 4 bases and J gave up 1 base, with 10 bases separating them. The CDR3, as DNA: TGTGCCTGGACCCGGCATCCGAACACTGAAGCTTTCTTT. Amino acid sequence: CAWTRHPNTEAFF.

The table lists this clone with many counts. This sample includes further DNA sequences coding for the same CDR3. This chain links TRBV5-1 with TRBJ1-1, with D possibly matching TRBD1 (6 bases). This CDR3 region has 15 residues. CDR1 and CDR2 from the germline V gene are SGHRS and YFSETQ. V was cut by 0 bases and J by 1 base, with 10 bases left in between. The CDR3 protein is CASSLEGGSNTEAFF. The CDR3 region has the DNA TGCGCCAGCAGCTTGGAAGGGGGGTCGAACACTGAAGCTTTCTTT.

The chain is built from TRBV11-2 and TRBJ1-4, with D uncertain. The V gene lost 5 bases and the J gene lost 0 bases, with 10 bases spanning the gap. The germline V gene encodes CDR1 SGHAT and CDR2 FQNNGV. This CDR3 has 15 amino acids. CDR3 region: CASSPRIATNEKLFF. The CDR3 DNA reads as TGTGCCAGCAGCCCACGAATTGCAACTAATGAAAAACTGTTTTTT.

V and J are TRBV2 and TRBJ2-2, with D possibly being TRBD2 (6 bases). Per germline, CDR1 SNHLY and CDR2 FYNNEI. The V end was cut by 7 bases, the J end by 3 bases, with 18 bases between. CDR3 length: 16 amino acids. The CDR3 protein is CASTDGGARYTGELFF. CDR3 coding DNA: TGTGCCAGCACCGATGGAGGGGCACGTTACACCGGGGAGCTGTTTTTT.

The chain links TRBV30 to TRBJ1-2; 9 bases are a match to TRBD1. The CDR3 is 14 amino acids. The V gene's germline CDR1 is GTSNPN and CDR2 SVGIG (reference sequence). V shed 8 bases and J 4 bases; nucleotides not matched to a gene: 11. The CDR3 loop reads CASSIGTGTYGYTF. The DNA for the CDR3 is TGTGCCAGTAGTATCGGGACAGGGACCTATGGCTACACCTTC.

The chain carries TRBV7-2 and TRBJ2-3, with no clear D. The CDR3 is 15 residues long. In germline, CDR1 is SGHTA, CDR2 FQGNSA. The V end was cut by 3 bases, the J end by 0 bases, with 10 bases between. This CDR3 reads CASSFIPASTDTQYF. In DNA, the CDR3 is TGTGCCAGCAGCTTTATTCCAGCTAGCACAGATACGCAGTATTTT.

This clone was found a few times. The rearrangement joins TRBV2 to TRBJ2-1; D may match TRBD1 or TRBD2 (6 bases each). The CDR3 totals 16 residues. CDR1 is SNHLY, CDR2 FYNNEI, per germline. V was shortened by 6 bases and J by 0 bases, with 15 bases between the two germline ends. Here the CDR3 reads CASRRGAPSSYNEQFF. The CDR3 DNA follows: TGTGCCAGCAGGAGGGGGGCGCCTAGCTCCTACAATGAGCAGTTCTTC. The variable domain in full, with the rest retrieved from reference TRBV2 and TRBJ2-1, is EPEVTQTPSHQVTQMGQEVILRCVPISNHLYFYWYRQILGQKVEFLVSFYNNEISEKSEIFDDQFSVERPDGSNFTLKIRSTKLEDSAMYFCASRRGAPSSYNEQFFGPGTRLTVL.

The chain recombines TRBV10-3 with TRBJ2-5; TRBD1 is a possible D gene (6 bases). The CDR3 spans 12 residues. The germline V gene encodes CDR1 ENHRY and CDR2 SYGVKD. The ends were cut back, 4 bases at V and 3 bases at J, with 6 bases in the middle. The CDR3 here is CAISGQEETQYF. The CDR3, as DNA: TGTGCCATCAGTGGACAGGAAGAGACCCAGTACTTC.

This clone was counted between two and nine times. V and J are TRBV7-9 and TRBJ2-2; D gene ambiguous. CDR3 size: 14 residues. The V gene's germline CDR1 is SEHNR and CDR2 FQNEAQ (reference sequence). V lost 5 bases, J lost 3 bases, and 10 bases lay in between. CDR3 nucleotide sequence: TGTGCCAGCAGCCCGGACGGATACACCGGGGAGCTGTTTTTT. This gives the protein CASSPDGYTGELFF.

The CDR3 loop is CSAGPTLEQYF. CDR3 bases: TGCAGTGCAGGGCCGACTCTCGAGCAGTACTTC. The chain links TRBV20-1 to TRBJ2-7; D is unresolved. Germline V gives CDR1 DFQATT, CDR2 SNEGSKA (reference sequence). Trimming removed 6 bases from V and 6 bases from J, with 12 bases in between. The CDR3 consists of 11 residues.

V and J are TRBV6-6 and TRBJ1-1; 9 bases are a match to TRBD1. The CDR3 is made up of 16 amino acids. CDR1 is MNHNY, CDR2 SVGAGI, per germline (reference sequence). V lost 0 bases to trimming and J lost 4 bases; unmatched junction nucleotides: 6. Here the CDR3 DNA reads TGTGCCAGCAGTTACTCGAAGACAGGGGGGAGCACTGAAGCTTTCTTT. Translating it yields CASSYSKTGGSTEAFF.

This clone was detected only once. The gene calls are TRBV10-3 and TRBJ2-6; 7 bases are a match to TRBD1. The CDR3 sequence is 15 residues long. Germline V lookup: CDR1 ENHRY, CDR2 SYGVKD. Unmatched junction bases numbered 4, after V lost 6 bases and J lost 2 bases. CDR3 residues: CAIRGGETGANVLTF. As DNA, the CDR3 is TGTGCCATCAGAGGGGGCGAAACTGGGGCCAACGTCCTGACTTTC.